This is a list of T cell receptor beta chains from one sample in a study of T cell responses to AZD1222 COVID-19 vaccine. The assay was immunoSEQ multiplex PCR, and TCRdb's table has in-frame clones only and misses some. The sample has 150,000 to 200,000 clones, approximately 92% seen once. This sample comprised peripheral blood, obtained 28 days after the second dose of the MenACWY control vaccine. Receptors were obtained from an adult who received the MenACWY meningococcal vaccine as a control. Both conserved end residues are part of each CDR3. The order of the fields is clone size, D gene, J gene, V gene, CDR3 DNA, CDR3 protein. D genes are given only for firm matches. Only some rows state a clone size, as once, few, many or a class for expanded clones.

abundance: .
d_gene: .
j_gene: TRBJ2-1
v_gene: TRBV6-6
CDR3nt: TGTGCCAGCAGTTACTTGCCCCCTAATGACAATGAGCAGTTCTTC
CDR3aa: CASSYLPPNDNEQFF

abundance: .
d_gene: .
j_gene: TRBJ1-2
v_gene: TRBV5-8
CDR3nt: TGTGCCAGCAGGGAGAGACAGGAACTTACTTCCTATGGCTACACCTTC
CDR3aa: CASRERQELTSYGYTF

abundance: once
d_gene: TRBD1
j_gene: TRBJ1-5
v_gene: TRBV18
CDR3nt: TGTGCCAGCTCACCACAGGCAGGGGGTGCGGATCAGCCCCAGCATTTT
CDR3aa: CASSPQAGGADQPQHF

abundance: .
d_gene: .
j_gene: TRBJ1-5
v_gene: TRBV27
CDR3nt: TGTGCCAGCGGCTACAATCAGCCCCAGCATTTT
CDR3aa: CASGYNQPQHF

abundance: .
d_gene: TRBD1
j_gene: TRBJ1-5
v_gene: TRBV6-4
CDR3nt: TGTGCCAGCAGTTTGGACAGGAATCAGCCCCAGCATTTT
CDR3aa: CASSLDRNQPQHF

abundance: .
d_gene: .
j_gene: TRBJ1-5
v_gene: TRBV21-1
CDR3nt: TGTGCCAGCAGCAAAGGCACAGGGGACAATCAGCCCCAGCATTTT
CDR3aa: CASSKGTGDNQPQHF

abundance: .
d_gene: .
j_gene: TRBJ2-7
v_gene: TRBV10-3
CDR3nt: TGTGCCATCAGTGAGTGGGCAGGGAACGAGCAGTACTTC
CDR3aa: CAISEWAGNEQYF

abundance: .
d_gene: TRBD2
j_gene: TRBJ2-5
v_gene: TRBV6-1
CDR3nt: TGTGCCAGCAGTGAGGCGGGGGGGCGCCAGTACTTC
CDR3aa: CASSEAGGRQYF

abundance: .
d_gene: .
j_gene: TRBJ1-5
v_gene: TRBV7-2
CDR3nt: TGTGCCAGCAGCTTCGCCCCTCCGAATCAGCCCCAGCATTTT
CDR3aa: CASSFAPPNQPQHF

abundance: .
d_gene: .
j_gene: TRBJ2-1
v_gene: TRBV7-2
CDR3nt: TGTGCCAGCAGCTTAACGGGCGGGAACTACAATGAGCAGTTCTTC
CDR3aa: CASSLTGGNYNEQFF

abundance: .
d_gene: .
j_gene: TRBJ2-4
v_gene: TRBV2
CDR3nt: TGTGCCAGCAGACAGAACCCGCCCCAAGGACCACTAGCCAAAAACATTCAGTACTTC
CDR3aa: CASRQNPPQGPLAKNIQYF

abundance: .
d_gene: .
j_gene: TRBJ1-6
v_gene: TRBV27
CDR3nt: TGTGCCAGCAGAGAGTATAATTCACCCCTCCACTTT
CDR3aa: CASREYNSPLHF

abundance: .
d_gene: .
j_gene: TRBJ1-1
v_gene: TRBV3-1/TRBV3-2
CDR3nt: TGTGCCAGCAGCCAAGATCGGGGATGGAACACTGAAGCTTTCTTT
CDR3aa: CASSQDRGWNTEAFF

abundance: .
d_gene: TRBD1
j_gene: TRBJ1-1
v_gene: TRBV19
CDR3nt: TGTGCCAGTAGTTGGGACAGCAACACTGAAGCTTTCTTT
CDR3aa: CASSWDSNTEAFF

abundance: .
d_gene: .
j_gene: TRBJ1-5
v_gene: TRBV6-7
CDR3nt: TGTGCCAGCAGCGTTCGACGGCTAACTTATCAGCCCCAGCATTTT
CDR3aa: CASSVRRLTYQPQHF

abundance: .
d_gene: TRBD2
j_gene: TRBJ2-3
v_gene: TRBV7-9
CDR3nt: TGTGCCAGCAGCTTAGAGCGGGGAGCTTGGGATACGCAGTATTTT
CDR3aa: CASSLERGAWDTQYF

abundance: once
d_gene: .
j_gene: TRBJ1-5
v_gene: TRBV5-8
CDR3nt: TGTGCCAGCAGCTCCCTCCAGCCCCAGCATTTT
CDR3aa: CASSSLQPQHF

abundance: .
d_gene: TRBD1
j_gene: TRBJ2-7
v_gene: TRBV5-1
CDR3nt: TGCGCCAGCCAACTTGGACAGGGTTTTTACGAGCAGTACTTC
CDR3aa: CASQLGQGFYEQYF

abundance: .
d_gene: .
j_gene: TRBJ1-2
v_gene: TRBV7-2
CDR3nt: TGTGCCAGCAGCGGAGCGGCCATTTATAACTATGGCTACACCTTC
CDR3aa: CASSGAAIYNYGYTF

abundance: .
d_gene: .
j_gene: TRBJ2-7
v_gene: TRBV28
CDR3nt: TGTGCCAGCAGGGGAAGCTCCTACGAGCAGTACTTC
CDR3aa: CASRGSSYEQYF

abundance: .
d_gene: .
j_gene: TRBJ2-7
v_gene: TRBV28
CDR3nt: TGTGCCACCAAGGTGGGGGGACCGCCCTACGAGCAGTACTTC
CDR3aa: CATKVGGPPYEQYF

abundance: .
d_gene: .
j_gene: TRBJ2-2
v_gene: TRBV11-3
CDR3nt: TGTGCCAGCAGCCCATCCCTGGGCGGGAAGGCGTCGGGGGAGCTGTTTTTT
CDR3aa: CASSPSLGGKASGELFF

abundance: .
d_gene: .
j_gene: TRBJ2-5
v_gene: TRBV7-3
CDR3nt: TGTGCCAGCAGCTCCGGTCTTCAAGAGACCCAGTACTTC
CDR3aa: CASSSGLQETQYF

abundance: .
d_gene: .
j_gene: TRBJ1-5
v_gene: TRBV2
CDR3nt: TGTGCCAGCAGAGCGGAGGGTCATAGCAATCAGCCCCAGCATTTT
CDR3aa: CASRAEGHSNQPQHF

abundance: .
d_gene: TRBD1
j_gene: TRBJ1-5
v_gene: TRBV5-1
CDR3nt: TGCGCCAGCAGCTTGGGGCAGGGGGGCAATCAGCCCCAGCATTTT
CDR3aa: CASSLGQGGNQPQHF

abundance: .
d_gene: .
j_gene: TRBJ1-3
v_gene: TRBV4-3
CDR3nt: TGCGCCAGCAGCCAAGGAAGGGGGACGGGAAACACCATATATTTT
CDR3aa: CASSQGRGTGNTIYF

abundance: once
d_gene: .
j_gene: TRBJ1-2
v_gene: TRBV4-1
CDR3nt: TGCGCCAGCAGCCTTGAAACGACAGGAAACTATGGCTACACCTTC
CDR3aa: CASSLETTGNYGYTF

abundance: .
d_gene: .
j_gene: TRBJ1-2
v_gene: TRBV6-5
CDR3nt: TGTGCCAGCATCGGTATCGGGCGAGGCTACACCTTC
CDR3aa: CASIGIGRGYTF

abundance: few
d_gene: .
j_gene: TRBJ1-4
v_gene: TRBV9
CDR3nt: TGTGCCAGCAGCGTATCGCAGAAAACTAATGAAAAACTGTTTTTT
CDR3aa: CASSVSQKTNEKLFF

abundance: .
d_gene: TRBD1
j_gene: TRBJ1-6
v_gene: TRBV30
CDR3nt: TGTGCCTGGAGTGTTGGGGACAGGGGGACTTCTGTCGCACCCCTCCACTTT
CDR3aa: CAWSVGDRGTSVAPLHF

abundance: .
d_gene: .
j_gene: TRBJ1-5
v_gene: TRBV18
CDR3nt: TGTGCCAGCTCACCACTACCACAGGAGCGGGGGCAGCCCCAGCATTTT
CDR3aa: CASSPLPQERGQPQHF

abundance: .
d_gene: .
j_gene: TRBJ2-2
v_gene: TRBV24-1
CDR3nt: TGTGCCACCAGTGATTTCAACACCGGGGAGCTGTTTTTT
CDR3aa: CATSDFNTGELFF

abundance: .
d_gene: TRBD2
j_gene: TRBJ2-3
v_gene: TRBV9
CDR3nt: TGTGCCAGCAGCGTCCTAGCGGGGGTCGGCACAGATACGCAGTATTTT
CDR3aa: CASSVLAGVGTDTQYF

abundance: .
d_gene: TRBD1
j_gene: TRBJ2-1
v_gene: TRBV5-5
CDR3nt: TGTGCCAGCAGCCTGGGACAGGGGATCTACAATGAGCAGTTCTTC
CDR3aa: CASSLGQGIYNEQFF

abundance: once
d_gene: .
j_gene: TRBJ1-2
v_gene: TRBV2
CDR3nt: TGTGCCGGCCAAAGGGGGGTCGGATCCTATGGCTACACCTTC
CDR3aa: CAGQRGVGSYGYTF

abundance: .
d_gene: TRBD1
j_gene: TRBJ2-2
v_gene: TRBV2
CDR3nt: TGTGCCAGCACATGGACAGGGTCCGGGGAGCTGTTTTTT
CDR3aa: CASTWTGSGELFF

abundance: .
d_gene: TRBD1
j_gene: TRBJ1-4
v_gene: TRBV28
CDR3nt: TGTGCCAGCAGTTCCTCACAGGGGCCTAATGAAAAACTGTTTTTT
CDR3aa: CASSSSQGPNEKLFF

abundance: .
d_gene: .
j_gene: TRBJ2-7
v_gene: TRBV5-5
CDR3nt: TGTGCCAGCAGCCTTGAGCCCGGGACGGAGTACTTC
CDR3aa: CASSLEPGTEYF

abundance: .
d_gene: TRBD1
j_gene: TRBJ1-4
v_gene: TRBV2
CDR3nt: TGTGCCAGCAGTGAGGGGGGACAGGTTAATGAAAAACTGTTTTTT
CDR3aa: CASSEGGQVNEKLFF

abundance: .
d_gene: TRBD1
j_gene: TRBJ1-2
v_gene: TRBV28
CDR3nt: TGTGCCAGCAGTTTAGACAGGGGGAGAGGCTACACCTTC
CDR3aa: CASSLDRGRGYTF

abundance: .
d_gene: .
j_gene: TRBJ1-6
v_gene: TRBV11-2
CDR3nt: TGTGCCAGCAGCTTACAGGCAAATTCACCCCTCCACTTT
CDR3aa: CASSLQANSPLHF

abundance: .
d_gene: .
j_gene: TRBJ1-5
v_gene: TRBV6-5
CDR3nt: TGTGCCAGCAAGAGGGGGAATCAGCCCCAGCATTTT
CDR3aa: CASKRGNQPQHF

abundance: .
d_gene: .
j_gene: TRBJ1-6
v_gene: TRBV18
CDR3nt: TGTGCCAGCTCACAATCAGAGAATTCACCCCTCCACTTT
CDR3aa: CASSQSENSPLHF

abundance: .
d_gene: TRBD1
j_gene: TRBJ1-6
v_gene: TRBV5-1
CDR3nt: TGCGCCAGCAGCTTTGGACAGGGAGGTTTTGGGCCCCTCCACTTT
CDR3aa: CASSFGQGGFGPLHF

abundance: .
d_gene: TRBD2
j_gene: TRBJ2-2
v_gene: TRBV6-5
CDR3nt: TGTGCCAGCACGCGCGGGACTACTTACACCGGGGAGCTGTTTTTT
CDR3aa: CASTRGTTYTGELFF